The 28 T cell receptor beta chains presented below share a single source sample, sequenced in a study of blood T cell repertoires in COVID-19. Clones were sequenced by immunoSEQ multiplex PCR, and TCRdb holds only the in-frame ones, with some missing. The data contain some 130,000 clones, around four fifths of them seen just once; the ten biggest clones take up 13%. Sequencing was carried out using peripheral blood. The receptors stem from a human donor in a cohort sampled during active COVID-19.

This rearrangement joins TRBV18 to TRBJ2-2; 7 positions agree with TRBD2. The germline gives CDR1 KGHSH, CDR2 LQKENI. CDR3 length: 13 amino acids. The V gene end was trimmed by 5 bases and the J gene end by 3 bases; junction bases not matched to a gene: 0. CDR3 amino acids: CASSGRDTGELFF. The CDR3 DNA sequence: TGTGCCAGCTCAGGGAGGGACACCGGGGAGCTGTTTTTT.

The V call is TRBV5-1, the J call TRBJ2-7; possibly TRBD2 for D (7 bases). The CDR3 sequence is 16 residues long. Germline V gives CDR1 SGHRS, CDR2 YFSETQ. The V end was cut by 5 bases, the J end by 0 bases, with 18 bases between. In DNA, the CDR3 is TGCGCCAGCAGTTCCGAGCGGGACACGATCTCCTACGAGCAGTACTTC. Its translation is CASSSERDTISYEQYF.

The CDR3 is CASAGSNEKLFF. The CDR3 region has the DNA TGTGCCAGCGCGGGGAGTAATGAAAAACTGTTTTTT. The chain couples TRBV6-5 to TRBJ1-4, with D unresolved. Trimming stripped 8 bases from V and 4 bases from J, with 8 bases between. Germline-derived CDR1 and CDR2 are MNHEY and SVGAGI. This CDR3 spans 12 amino acids.

The chain carries TRBV5-8 and TRBJ2-7; tentatively, D is TRBD1 (6 bases). The CDR3 extends over 15 amino acids. Trimming stripped 2 bases from V and 2 bases from J, with 14 bases between. The V gene's germline CDR1 is SGHTS and CDR2 YDEGEE. CDR3 protein: CASSLGRGQTYEQYF. The CDR3 nucleotides read TGTGCCAGCAGCTTAGGCAGGGGTCAAACCTACGAGCAGTACTTC.

V and J are TRBV5-6 and TRBJ2-7; 13 bases agree with TRBD2. Per the germline V gene, CDR1 is SGHDT and CDR2 is YYEEEE. The CDR3 has 16 residues. The V segment lost 3 bases and the J segment 7 bases; nucleotides outside the gene matches: 10. The CDR3 loop is CASSYQTSGGLGEQYF. CDR3 DNA sequence: TGTGCCAGCAGCTACCAGACTAGCGGGGGGCTCGGGGAGCAGTACTTC.

This chain joins TRBV5-6 and TRBJ1-2; D is unclear. V was pared by 0 bases and J by 0 bases, with 3 bases between. Germline values: CDR1 SGHDT, CDR2 YYEEEE. CDR3 length equals 13 residues. CDR3 sequence reads: CASSLGPNYGYTF. In DNA form, the CDR3 reads TGTGCCAGCAGCTTGGGGCCTAACTATGGCTACACCTTC.

The chain combines TRBV4-1 with TRBJ2-5; D is perhaps TRBD2 (7 bases). CDR1 and CDR2 (germline): MGHRA, YSYEKL. CDR3 length: 16 residues. With 4 bases removed from V and 5 bases from J, the gap between germline ends came to 20 bases. The CDR3 loop reads CASSPPRGGASETQYF. Here the CDR3 DNA reads TGCGCCAGCAGCCCCCCGCGAGGGGGGGCTTCGGAGACCCAGTACTTC.

V gene TRBV6-5 combines with J gene TRBJ2-5; 9 bases are a match to TRBD1. The V segment lost 6 bases and the J segment 3 bases; nucleotides outside the gene matches: 5. Germline CDR1 reads MNHEY; CDR2 reads SVGAGI. The CDR3 contains 14 residues. CDR3 coding DNA: TGTGCCAGCAGCCCCGGGACAGGGAAAGAGACCCAGTACTTC. Its protein product is CASSPGTGKETQYF.

The gene calls are TRBV6-5 and TRBJ1-4; 10 bases are shared with TRBD1. Germline values: CDR1 MNHEY, CDR2 SVGAGI. V lost 6 bases, J lost 8 bases, and 6 bases stayed unmatched. There are 14 residues in the CDR3. CDR3 protein: CASRLDRGGEKLFF. The CDR3, as DNA: TGTGCCAGCAGGCTGGACAGGGGGGGCGAAAAACTGTTTTTT.

The J gene is TRBJ2-3, the V gene TRBV7-3, with 11 bases that match TRBD1. The V gene's germline CDR1 is SGHTA and CDR2 FQGTGA. The CDR3 length is 15 residues. The V gene end was trimmed by 6 bases and the J gene end by 10 bases; junction bases not matched to a gene: 12. The CDR3 coding sequence is TGTGCCAGCAGTTCCGGGACAGGGGGTTCAGGATCGCAGTATTTT. Its translation: CASSSGTGGSGSQYF.

V is TRBV2 and J is TRBJ2-1; TRBD2 agrees at 8 bases. The CDR3 is made up of 15 amino acids. Germline loops: CDR1 SNHLY, CDR2 FYNNEI. The V segment lost 6 bases and the J segment 7 bases; nucleotides outside the gene matches: 11. CDR3 amino acids: CASRAGRRGGNEQFF. The CDR3 region has the DNA TGTGCCAGCAGGGCCGGGAGACGGGGGGGGAATGAGCAGTTCTTC.

This clone was found once. The chain recombines TRBV7-9 with TRBJ2-7; maybe TRBD2 (6 bases). Per the germline V gene, CDR1 is SEHNR and CDR2 is FQNEAQ (reference sequence). The CDR3 sequence is 13 residues long. The V end was cut by 5 bases, the J end by 2 bases, with 10 bases between. Written as DNA, the CDR3 is TGTGCCAGCAGCGGGGGACTCACCTACGAGCAGTACTTC. Its translation: CASSGGLTYEQYF.

This chain joins TRBV3-1 (or the pseudogene TRBV3-2) and TRBJ2-3; possibly TRBD2 for D (7 bases). V was cut by 0 bases and J by 8 bases, with 21 bases left in between. The CDR3 contains 17 residues. The V gene's germline CDR1 is LGHDT and CDR2 YNNKEL (reference sequence). Here the CDR3 DNA reads TGTGCCAGCAGCCAAGATTTAGTGAGGGGGGGCGTCGGTACGCAGTATTTT. Amino acids: CASSQDLVRGGVGTQYF.

J is TRBJ1-2 and V is TRBV20-1; 7 positions match TRBD1. The J segment lost 4 bases and the V segment lost 3 bases, leaving 5 bases of the junction unmatched. This CDR3 is built from 13 residues. Germline CDR1 is DFQATT and CDR2 is SNEGSKA (reference sequence). This CDR3 is CSASTGDIYGYTF. The CDR3 coding sequence is TGCAGTGCTAGTACAGGGGACATCTATGGCTACACCTTC.

The V call is TRBV9, the J call TRBJ2-3; 10 nucleotides match TRBD2. Germline assignment: CDR1 SGDLS and CDR2 YYNGEE. This CDR3 has 16 residues. V shed 1 base, J shed 3 bases, and the junction held 5 bases outside the gene matches. The CDR3 sequence: CASSVRAGGLTDTQYF. CDR3 DNA sequence: TGTGCCAGCAGCGTACGAGCGGGGGGGCTAACAGATACGCAGTATTTT.

The chain couples TRBV2 to TRBJ1-5, with no clear D. Per the germline V gene, CDR1 is SNHLY and CDR2 is FYNNEI. This CDR3 region has 19 residues. Trimming cost V 6 bases and J 0 bases, with 24 bases left between them. The CDR3 sequence: CASSPLPVGLTHSNQPQHF. DNA for the CDR3: TGTGCCAGCAGCCCCCTCCCGGTCGGACTTACCCATAGCAATCAGCCCCAGCATTTT. The whole variable domain, filled in from reference TRBV2 and TRBJ1-5, reads EPEVTQTPSHQVTQMGQEVILRCVPISNHLYFYWYRQILGQKVEFLVSFYNNEISEKSEIFDDQFSVERPDGSNFTLKIRSTKLEDSAMYFCASSPLPVGLTHSNQPQHFGDGTRLSIL.

On this clone itself: Other DNA sequences within the sample encode an identical CDR3. V and J are TRBV3-1 (or the pseudogene TRBV3-2) and TRBJ1-6; 7 nucleotides agree with TRBD1. The CDR3 runs to 15 residues. V dropped 3 bases and J dropped 6; count of bases not matched to a gene: 5. Germline V gene lookup returns CDR1 LGHDT and CDR2 YNNKEL (reference sequence). In DNA, the CDR3 is TGTGCCAGCAGCCACGGGACAGAAACTAATTCACCCCTCCACTTT. It codes for CASSHGTETNSPLHF.

The V call is TRBV30, the J call TRBJ1-4; 9 nucleotides match TRBD1. V trimming: 1 base; J trimming: 7 bases; junction bases outside the gene matches: 4. The CDR3 contains 14 residues. Germline lookup yields CDR1 GTSNPN and CDR2 SVGIG (reference sequence). The CDR3 DNA reads as TGTGCCTGGAGTGGGGACAGGGTGGGTGAAAAACTGTTTTTT. This sequence encodes CAWSGDRVGEKLFF.

CDR3 region: CASSLSGLSTEAFF. The CDR3 region has the DNA TGTGCCAGCAGCTTGTCAGGGTTGAGCACTGAAGCTTTCTTT. This chain uses TRBV5-5 with TRBJ1-1; TRBD1 might be the D (5 bases). V was clipped by 1 base and J by 4 bases, with 11 bases between them. The CDR3 has 14 amino acids. CDR1 and CDR2 from the germline V gene are SGHKS and YYEKEE (reference sequence).

The J gene is TRBJ1-1, the V gene TRBV7-6, with D possibly TRBD1 on 5 matching bases. V lost 5 bases and J 3 bases, leaving 16 bases between the germline ends. From germline, CDR1 is SGHVS and CDR2 FNYEAQ. There are 15 residues in the CDR3. The CDR3 DNA reads TGTGCCAGCAGCGAGCTATTAATAGGGGACACTGAAGCTTTCTTT. It codes for CASSELLIGDTEAFF.

CDR3 region: CASSFFVAGSRQETQYF. The CDR3 nucleotides are TGTGCCAGCAGCTTCTTCGTGGCGGGGAGCCGACAAGAGACCCAGTACTTC. V usage is TRBV7-6 and J usage is TRBJ2-5; maybe TRBD2 (6 bases). CDR1 is SGHVS and CDR2 is FNYEAQ in the germline V gene. This CDR3 contains 17 residues. The V gene lost 3 bases and the J gene lost 2 bases, with 19 bases spanning the gap.

The chain couples TRBV27 to TRBJ2-5, with TRBD2 identical over 12 bases. The CDR3 spans 14 residues. With V trimmed by 6 bases and J by 3 bases, 2 bases remained unmatched. Germline V gene lookup returns CDR1 MNHEY and CDR2 SMNVEV (reference sequence). In nucleotides, the CDR3 is TGTGCCAGCAGAAGGACTAGCGGGAAAGAGACCCAGTACTTC. Protein sequence: CASRRTSGKETQYF.

This chain connects TRBV5-1 to TRBJ2-7; D gene uncertain. CDR1 is SGHRS and CDR2 is YFSETQ in the germline V gene. This CDR3 has 16 amino acids. V lost 1 base and J 0 bases, leaving 14 bases between the germline ends. The CDR3 sequence is CASSLIGSFRSYEQYF. The DNA for the CDR3 is TGCGCCAGCAGCTTGATCGGTTCCTTCCGCTCCTACGAGCAGTACTTC.

The chain links TRBV12-3 or TRBV12-4 to TRBJ2-1, with 7 bases that match TRBD2. CDR3 size: 13 residues. V was clipped by 1 base and J by 7 bases; unmatched bases: 1. The CDR3 is CASSLGGGNEQFF. The DNA for the CDR3 is TGTGCCAGCAGTTTAGGGGGGGGGAATGAGCAGTTCTTC.

The chain has TRBV29-1 and TRBJ2-1, with TRBD1 identical over 8 bases. The CDR3 runs 15 residues. Germline V CDR1 and CDR2: SQVTM, ANQGSEA. After removal of 2 bases from V and 2 bases from J, the junction contained 5 bases not matched to a gene. For the CDR3, the DNA is TGCAGCGTTGAATATCCAGGGGGCGCCTACAATGAGCAGTTCTTC. It yields the protein CSVEYPGGAYNEQFF.

The CDR3 sequence is CASSLTTGGAQFF. CDR3 nucleotide sequence: TGTGCCAGCAGTCTTACCACAGGGGGCGCGCAGTTCTTC. The V and J genes are TRBV5-6 and TRBJ2-1, with 9 bases aligning to TRBD1. The CDR3 length is 13 residues. V dropped 5 bases and J dropped 12; count of bases not matched to a gene: 9. CDR1 and CDR2 (germline): SGHDT, YYEEEE.

The gene calls are TRBV14 and TRBJ2-1; 8 bases match TRBD2. Germline V gives CDR1 SGHDN, CDR2 FVKESK. The junction had 7 bases not matched to a gene; V was cut back by 1 base and J by 8 bases. The CDR3 is made up of 15 amino acids. This CDR3 is CASSQVRTSIYEQFF. The DNA of the CDR3 is TGTGCCAGCAGCCAAGTGAGGACTAGCATCTATGAGCAGTTCTTC.

The chain is built from TRBV6-1 and TRBJ2-7, with 9 bases fitting TRBD1. CDR1 and CDR2 from the germline V gene are MNHNS and SASEGT. V shed 0 bases, J shed 1 base, and the junction held 1 base outside the gene matches. The CDR3 has 15 residues. In nucleotides, the CDR3 is TGTGCCAGCAGTGAAGCGGGGACAGGGTCCTACGAGCAGTACTTC. This sequence encodes CASSEAGTGSYEQYF.